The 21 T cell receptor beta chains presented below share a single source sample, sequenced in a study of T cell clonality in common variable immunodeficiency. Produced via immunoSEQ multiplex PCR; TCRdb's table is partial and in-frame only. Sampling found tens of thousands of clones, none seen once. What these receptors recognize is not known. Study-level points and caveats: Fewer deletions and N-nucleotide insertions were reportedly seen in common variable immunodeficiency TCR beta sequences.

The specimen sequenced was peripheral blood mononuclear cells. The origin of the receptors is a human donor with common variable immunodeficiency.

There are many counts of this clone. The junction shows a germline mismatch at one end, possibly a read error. The CDR3 DNA, read in part, is TGTACCAGCAGGCCGGGACAGGGGAACACCGGGGAG. This translates into CTSRPGQGNTGE. The full CDR3 protein reads CTSRPGQGNTGELFF. V is TRBV14 and J is TRBJ2-2, with 9 positions matching TRBD1. The read terminates 3 residues ahead of where the CDR3 ends, so the germline J gene completes it. The germline gives CDR1 SGHDN, CDR2 FVKESK. The CDR3 length is 15 residues.

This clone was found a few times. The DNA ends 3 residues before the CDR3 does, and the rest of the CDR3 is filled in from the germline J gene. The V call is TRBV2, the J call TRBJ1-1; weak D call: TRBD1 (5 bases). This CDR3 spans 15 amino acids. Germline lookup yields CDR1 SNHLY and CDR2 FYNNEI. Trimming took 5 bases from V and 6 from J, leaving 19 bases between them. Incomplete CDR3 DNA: TGTGCCAGCAGTCTCGAAACAGGCACGGGGGCTGAA. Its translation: CASSLETGTGAE. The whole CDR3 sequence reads CASSLETGTGAEAFF.

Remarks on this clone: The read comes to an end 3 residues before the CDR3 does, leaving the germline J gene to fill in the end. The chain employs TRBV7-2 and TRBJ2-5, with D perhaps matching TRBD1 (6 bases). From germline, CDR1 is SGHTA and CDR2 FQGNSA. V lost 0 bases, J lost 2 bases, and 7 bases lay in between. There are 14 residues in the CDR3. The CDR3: CASSLAGAQETQYF. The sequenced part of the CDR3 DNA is TGTGCCAGCAGCTTAGCGGGGGCGCAAGAGACC.

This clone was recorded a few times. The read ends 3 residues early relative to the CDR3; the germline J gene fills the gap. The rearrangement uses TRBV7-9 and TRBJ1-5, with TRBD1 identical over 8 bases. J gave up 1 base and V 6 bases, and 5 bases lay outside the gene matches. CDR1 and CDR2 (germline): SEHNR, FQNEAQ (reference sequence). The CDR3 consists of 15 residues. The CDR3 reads CASSPWTGSNQPQHF. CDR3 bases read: TGTGCCAGCAGTCCTTGGACAGGGAGCAATCAGCCC.

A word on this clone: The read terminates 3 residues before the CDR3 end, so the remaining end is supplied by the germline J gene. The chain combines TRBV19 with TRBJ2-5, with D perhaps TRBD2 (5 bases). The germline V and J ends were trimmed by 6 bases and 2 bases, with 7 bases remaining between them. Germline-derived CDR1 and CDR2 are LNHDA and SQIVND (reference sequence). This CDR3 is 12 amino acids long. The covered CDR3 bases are TGTGCCAGTAGACGGGGTCAAGAGACC. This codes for CASRRGQET. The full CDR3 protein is CASRRGQETQYF.

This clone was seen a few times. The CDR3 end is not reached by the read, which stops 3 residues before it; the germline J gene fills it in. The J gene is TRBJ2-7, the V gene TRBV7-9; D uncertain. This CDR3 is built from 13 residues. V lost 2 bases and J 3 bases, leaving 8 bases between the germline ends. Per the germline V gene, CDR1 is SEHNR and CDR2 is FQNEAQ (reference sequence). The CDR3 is CASSLPVNYEQYF. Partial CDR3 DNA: TGTGCCAGCAGCTTACCAGTAAACTACGAG.

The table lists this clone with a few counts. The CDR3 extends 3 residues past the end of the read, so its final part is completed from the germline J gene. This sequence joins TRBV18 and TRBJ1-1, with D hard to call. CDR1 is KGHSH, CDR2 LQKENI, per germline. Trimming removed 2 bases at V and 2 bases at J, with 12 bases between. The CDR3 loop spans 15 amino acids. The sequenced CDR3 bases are TGTGCCAGCTCACCATCACAGTGGGCAAACACTGAA. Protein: CASSPSQWANTE. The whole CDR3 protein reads CASSPSQWANTEAFF.

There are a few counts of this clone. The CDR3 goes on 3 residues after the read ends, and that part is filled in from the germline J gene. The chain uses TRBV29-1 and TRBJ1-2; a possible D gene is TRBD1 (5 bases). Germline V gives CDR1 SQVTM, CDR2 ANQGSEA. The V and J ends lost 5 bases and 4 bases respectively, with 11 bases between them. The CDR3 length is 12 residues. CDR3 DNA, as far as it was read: TGCAGCGTTATTCTGGGGGGCTATGGC. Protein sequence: CSVILGGYG. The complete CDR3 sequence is CSVILGGYGYTF.

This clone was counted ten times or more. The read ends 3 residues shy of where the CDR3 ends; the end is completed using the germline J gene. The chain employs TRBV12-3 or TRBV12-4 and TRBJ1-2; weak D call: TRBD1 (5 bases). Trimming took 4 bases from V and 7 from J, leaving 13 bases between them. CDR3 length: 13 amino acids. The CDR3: CASSWAGEAGYTF. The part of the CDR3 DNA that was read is TGTGCCAGCAGTTGGGCGGGGGAAGCTGGC.

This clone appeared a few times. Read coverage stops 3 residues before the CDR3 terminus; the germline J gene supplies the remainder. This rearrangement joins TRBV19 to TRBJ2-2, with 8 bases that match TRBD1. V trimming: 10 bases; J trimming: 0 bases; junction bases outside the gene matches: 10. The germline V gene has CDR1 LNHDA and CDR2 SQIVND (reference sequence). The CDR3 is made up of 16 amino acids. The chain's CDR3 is CATGQGPGANTGELFF. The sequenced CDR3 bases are TGTGCCACTGGACAGGGACCTGGTGCGAACACCGGGGAG. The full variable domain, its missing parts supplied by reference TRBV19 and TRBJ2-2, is DGGITQSPKYLFRKEGQNVTLSCEQNLNHDAMYWYRQDPGQGLRLIYYSQIVNDFQKGDIAEGYSVSREKKESFPLTVTSAQKNPTAFYLCATGQGPGANTGELFFGEGSRLTVL.

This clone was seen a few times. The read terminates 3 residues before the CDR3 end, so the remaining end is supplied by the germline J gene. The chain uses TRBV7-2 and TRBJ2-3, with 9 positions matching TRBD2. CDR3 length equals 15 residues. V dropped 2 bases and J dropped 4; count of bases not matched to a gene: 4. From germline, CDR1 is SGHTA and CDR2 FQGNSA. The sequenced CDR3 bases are TGTGCCAGCAGCTTACTGCGGGGGGGCGCAGATACG. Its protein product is CASSLLRGGADT. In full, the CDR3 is CASSLLRGGADTQYF.

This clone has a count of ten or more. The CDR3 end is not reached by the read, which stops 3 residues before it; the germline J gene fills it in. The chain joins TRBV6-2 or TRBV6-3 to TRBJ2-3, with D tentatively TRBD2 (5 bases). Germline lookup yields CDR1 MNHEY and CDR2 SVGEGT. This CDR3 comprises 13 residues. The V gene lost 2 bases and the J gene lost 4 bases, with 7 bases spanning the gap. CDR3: CASSYEGPDTQYF. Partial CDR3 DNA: TGTGCCAGCAGTTACGAGGGCCCAGATACG.

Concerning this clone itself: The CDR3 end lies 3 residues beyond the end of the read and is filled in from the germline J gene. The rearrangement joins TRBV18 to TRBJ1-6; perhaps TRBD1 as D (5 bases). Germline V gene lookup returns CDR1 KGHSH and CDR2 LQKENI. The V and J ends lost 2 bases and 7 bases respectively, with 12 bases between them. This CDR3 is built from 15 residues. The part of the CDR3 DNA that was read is TGTGCCAGCTCACCATTAGGAAGGGGCAATTCACCC. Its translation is CASSPLGRGNSP. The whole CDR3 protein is CASSPLGRGNSPLHF.

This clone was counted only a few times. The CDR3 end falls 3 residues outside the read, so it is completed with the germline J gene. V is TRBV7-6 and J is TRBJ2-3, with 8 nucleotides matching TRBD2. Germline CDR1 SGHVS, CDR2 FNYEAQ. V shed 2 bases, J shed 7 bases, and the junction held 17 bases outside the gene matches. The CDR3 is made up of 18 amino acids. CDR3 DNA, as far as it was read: TGTGCCAGCAGCTTACCCTCCGGGGGGGCAGGGTTGGTGCATACG. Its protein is CASSLPSGGAGLVHT. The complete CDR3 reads CASSLPSGGAGLVHTQYF.

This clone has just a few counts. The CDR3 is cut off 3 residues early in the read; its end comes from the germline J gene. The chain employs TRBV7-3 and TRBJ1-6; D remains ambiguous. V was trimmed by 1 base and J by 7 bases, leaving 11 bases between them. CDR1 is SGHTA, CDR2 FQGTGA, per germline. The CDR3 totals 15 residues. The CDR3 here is CASSLSGLSNSPLHF. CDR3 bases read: TGTGCCAGCAGCTTAAGCGGACTCTCGAATTCACCC.

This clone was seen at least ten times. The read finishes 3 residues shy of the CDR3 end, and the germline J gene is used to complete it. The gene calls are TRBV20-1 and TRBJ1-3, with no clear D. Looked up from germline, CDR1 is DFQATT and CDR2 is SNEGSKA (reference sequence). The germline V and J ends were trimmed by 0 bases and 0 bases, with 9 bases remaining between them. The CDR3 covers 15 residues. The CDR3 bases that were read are TGCAGTGCTAGAGAACCACCTAGCTCTGGAAACACC. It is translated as CSAREPPSSGNT. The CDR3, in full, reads CSAREPPSSGNTIYF.

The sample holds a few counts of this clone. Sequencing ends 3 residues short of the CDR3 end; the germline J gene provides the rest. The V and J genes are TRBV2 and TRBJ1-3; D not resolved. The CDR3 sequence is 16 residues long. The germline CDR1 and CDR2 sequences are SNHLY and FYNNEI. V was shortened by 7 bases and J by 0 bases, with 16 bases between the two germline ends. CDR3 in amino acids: CASTGFSPSSGNTIYF. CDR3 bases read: TGTGCCAGCACGGGTTTCAGCCCTAGCTCTGGAAACACC.

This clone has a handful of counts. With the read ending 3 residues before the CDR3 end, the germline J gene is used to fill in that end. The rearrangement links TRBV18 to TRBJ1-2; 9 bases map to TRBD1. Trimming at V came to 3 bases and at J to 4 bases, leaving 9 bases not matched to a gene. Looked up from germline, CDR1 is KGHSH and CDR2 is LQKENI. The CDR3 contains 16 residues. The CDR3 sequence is CASSPGTGTLGYGYTF. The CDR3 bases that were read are TGTGCCAGCTCACCCGGGACAGGGACTTTGGGCTATGGC.

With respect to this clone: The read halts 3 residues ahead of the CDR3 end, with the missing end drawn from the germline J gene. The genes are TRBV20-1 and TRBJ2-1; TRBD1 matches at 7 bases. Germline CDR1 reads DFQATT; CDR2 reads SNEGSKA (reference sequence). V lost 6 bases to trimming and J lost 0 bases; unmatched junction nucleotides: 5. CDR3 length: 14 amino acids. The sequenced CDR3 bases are TGCAGTGCACATACAGGGGTCTCCTACAATGAG. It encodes CSAHTGVSYNE. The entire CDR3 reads CSAHTGVSYNEQFF.

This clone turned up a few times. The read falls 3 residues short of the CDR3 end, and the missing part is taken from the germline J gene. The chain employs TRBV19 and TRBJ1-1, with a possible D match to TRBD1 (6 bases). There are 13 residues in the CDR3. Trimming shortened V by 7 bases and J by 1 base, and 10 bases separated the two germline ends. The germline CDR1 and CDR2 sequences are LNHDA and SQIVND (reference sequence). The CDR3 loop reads CASTLGQNTEAFF. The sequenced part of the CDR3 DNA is TGTGCCAGTACCTTGGGACAGAACACTGAA.

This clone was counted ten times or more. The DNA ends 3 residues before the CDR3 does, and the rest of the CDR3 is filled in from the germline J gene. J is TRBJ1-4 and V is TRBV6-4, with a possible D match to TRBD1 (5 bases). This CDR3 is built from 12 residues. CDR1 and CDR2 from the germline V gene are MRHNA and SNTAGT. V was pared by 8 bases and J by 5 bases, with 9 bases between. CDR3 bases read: TGTGCCAGCTGGGGACTGAATGAAAAA. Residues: CASWGLNEK. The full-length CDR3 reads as CASWGLNEKLFF.